This T cell receptor (beta chain) comes out of a study of blood T cell repertoires in COVID-19. Study overall: Sample material is recorded as cDNA or gDNA derived from T cells, B-cell-depleted T cells, or PBMCs.

While infection was still active, Seattle patients were enrolled and then followed longitudinally. As originally analysed: Counts of nucleated cells, estimated from reference gene primer amplification, were obtained. Assay: immunoSEQ multiplex PCR; the TCRdb copy retains only in-frame clones and omits some. V, J and clone size derive from that table, while D and trimming were established from the DNA sequence. The table shows 130,000 or so clones, with roughly 90% occurring only once. The V and J ends lost 5 bases and 0 bases, in that order; junction bases with no gene match: 3. Germline-derived CDR1 and CDR2 are LNHDA and SQIVND (reference sequence). The length of the CDR3 is 15 residues.

J is TRBJ2-1 and V is TRBV19, with 8 bases aligning to TRBD1. The source of this sequence is a man aged 55-75 years with COVID-19, enrolled during active disease. What was sequenced was peripheral blood. CDR3 residues: CASSFRGLSYNEQFF. CDR3 in DNA: TGTGCCAGTAGTTTCAGGGGGCTCTCCTACAATGAGCAGTTCTTC.